The 29 T cell receptor beta chains below all came from one sample that was sequenced in a study of CD8+CD57+ T cells in acquired aplastic anemia. Researchers used genomic DNA as the template to profile TCR beta VDJ and CDR3. TCRdb analysed the reads with MiXCR anew, one entry per CDR3 protein. Of approximately 380,000 distinct CDR3 sequences detected, 65% to 80% appear once; the ten largest clones hold around 4%. Sequencing used sorted CD4+, CD8+, or CD8+CD57+ T cells (not recorded which) from PBMCs. The origin of the receptors is a human donor in good health, serving as a control.

This clonotype was seen ten or more times. The chain uses TRBV5-1 and TRBJ2-7, with a possible D match to TRBD2 (5 bases). Germline loops: CDR1 SGHRS, CDR2 YFSETQ. V was clipped by 1 base and J by 4 bases, with 9 bases between them. The CDR3 extends over 13 amino acids. The CDR3 bases are TGCGCCAGCAGCTTGTATACGGGGTACGAGCAGTACTTC. This translates into CASSLYTGYEQYF.

The chain couples TRBV12-3 or TRBV12-4 to TRBJ2-3; no reliable D call. V was shortened by 5 bases and J by 4 bases, with 10 bases between the two germline ends. The CDR3 loop spans 13 amino acids. CDR3 in DNA: TGTGCCAGCAGTCCTCAAAGGGCAGATACGCAGTATTTT. Translated, it gives CASSPQRADTQYF.

This clonotype was recorded only once. The V and J genes are TRBV19 and TRBJ2-2; TRBD1 is a possible D gene (6 bases). CDR1 is LNHDA, CDR2 SQIVND, per germline (reference sequence). The CDR3 spans 13 residues. V was pared by 3 bases and J by 5 bases, with 7 bases between. The CDR3: CASSIRGTGELFF. In nucleotides, the CDR3 is TGTGCCAGTAGTATTAGGGGGACCGGGGAGCTGTTTTTT.

The chain is built from TRBV20-1 and TRBJ2-1; D possibly corresponds to TRBD2 (6 bases). V lost 4 bases, J lost 7 bases, and 17 bases lay in between. Germline lookup yields CDR1 DFQATT and CDR2 SNEGSKA (reference sequence). The CDR3 spans 14 residues. CDR3 in DNA: TGCAGTGCTACGGCCGGGGGTGAGGAGAATGAGCAGTTCTTC. As protein: CSATAGGEENEQFF.

At least ten counts were recorded for this clonotype. The chain links TRBV6-2 or TRBV6-3 to TRBJ1-6; D unresolved. V was trimmed by 8 bases and J by 5 bases, leaving 10 bases between them. Germline V gene data show CDR1 as MNHEY and CDR2 as SVGEGT. The CDR3 totals 13 residues. The CDR3 DNA reads as TGTGCCAGCTGCCACGGGGATAATTCACCCCTCCACTTT. Its protein product is CASCHGDNSPLHF.

This clonotype occurred many times. This chain uses TRBV7-2 with TRBJ2-3; 8 bases map to TRBD2. Germline V lookup: CDR1 SGHTA, CDR2 FQGNSA. The CDR3 totals 16 residues. Trimming cost V 2 bases and J 3 bases; bases outside gene matches: 7. The DNA of the CDR3 is TGTGCCAGCAGCTTATTCGGAGCGGGGGATACAGATACGCAGTATTTT. It is translated as CASSLFGAGDTDTQYF.

With regard to this clonotype: Germline is not matched at one junction end, which may reflect a read error. The chain links TRBV5-1 to TRBJ2-6; perhaps TRBD1 as D (5 bases). The CDR3 sequence is 18 residues long. The germline V gene encodes CDR1 SGHRS and CDR2 YFSETQ. CDR3 coding DNA: TGTGCCAGCAGCCCTCGGACACCATTCTTCTCTGGGGCCAACGTCCTGACTTTC. Translating it yields CASSPRTPFFSGANVLTF.

J is TRBJ2-1 and V is TRBV7-3; D is undetermined. There are 13 residues in the CDR3. Germline V lookup: CDR1 SGHTA, CDR2 FQGTGA. Trimming cost V 2 bases and J 8 bases, with 10 bases left between them. The CDR3 bases are TGTGCCAGCAGCTTAGGTGGGTTCGATGAGCAGTTCTTC. Translating gives CASSLGGFDEQFF.

About this clonotype: The germline gene is not matched at one end of the junction; a read error may be the cause. The V gene is TRBV7-2, the J gene TRBJ2-5; D possibly uses TRBD1 or TRBD2 (5 bases each). The CDR3 totals 14 residues. The germline CDR1 and CDR2 sequences are SGHTA and FQGNSA. The chain's CDR3 is CASSFRGIGNSPLF. Written as DNA, the CDR3 is TGTGCCAGCAGCTTTAGGGGAATCGGGAATTCACCCCTCTTC.

The chain employs TRBV5-1 and TRBJ2-7; TRBD1 matches at 12 bases. The junction had 8 bases not matched to a gene; V was cut back by 4 bases and J by 6 bases. Germline V gene lookup returns CDR1 SGHRS and CDR2 YFSETQ. The CDR3 covers 15 residues. CDR3 coding DNA: TGCGCCAGCAGCCAGTACGGGACAGGGGGCATCGAGCAGTACTTC. Translated, it gives CASSQYGTGGIEQYF. Full variable domain (outside the CDR3, taken from reference TRBV5-1 and TRBJ2-7): KAGVTQTPRYLIKTRGQQVTLSCSPISGHRSVSWYQQTPGQGLQFLFEYFSETQRNKGNFPGRFSGRQFSNSRSEMNVSTLELGDSALYLCASSQYGTGGIEQYFGPGTRLTVT.

The rearrangement links TRBV19 to TRBJ1-6; TRBD1 aligns across 7 bases. V was clipped by 4 bases and J by 9 bases; unmatched bases: 6. The CDR3 totals 14 residues. Germline CDR1 reads LNHDA; CDR2 reads SQIVND (reference sequence). For the CDR3, the DNA is TGTGCCAGTAGTAACCGACAGGGCATTTCACCCCTCCACTTT. As protein: CASSNRQGISPLHF.

A few counts support this clonotype. Here the CDR3 reads CASSPRTATYNEQYF. CDR3 coding DNA: TGTGCCAGCAGCCCCCGGACAGCCACCTACAATGAGCAGTATTTT. The chain carries TRBV7-6 and TRBJ2-3, with a weak D call TRBD1 (6 bases). Per the germline V gene, CDR1 is SGHVS and CDR2 is FNYEAQ. This CDR3 has 15 residues. Trimming took 5 bases from V and 11 from J, leaving 23 bases between them.

V and J are TRBV20-1 and TRBJ2-3; 7 bases fit TRBD1. The V and J ends lost 6 bases and 2 bases, in that order; junction bases with no gene match: 2. This CDR3 contains 12 residues. Germline assignment: CDR1 DFQATT and CDR2 SNEGSKA (reference sequence). The CDR3 sequence: CSARGFTDTQYF. The DNA for the CDR3 is TGCAGTGCCAGGGGGTTCACAGATACGCAGTATTTT.

V gene TRBV24-1 combines with J gene TRBJ1-4, with D unresolved. Trimming stripped 2 bases from V and 4 bases from J, with 7 bases between. Germline-derived CDR1 and CDR2 are KGHDR and SFDVKD. The CDR3 extends over 14 amino acids. CDR3 amino acids: CATSDSGCNEKLFF. For the CDR3, the DNA is TGTGCCACCAGTGATTCGGGATGTAATGAAAAACTGTTTTTT.

The chain has TRBV2 and TRBJ1-5, with 8 bases fitting TRBD1. After removal of 4 bases from V and 6 bases from J, the junction contained 14 bases not matched to a gene. This CDR3 has 17 residues. In germline, CDR1 is SNHLY, CDR2 FYNNEI. CDR3 protein: CASSVDRDRTSGQPQHF. CDR3 bases: TGTGCCAGCAGTGTAGACCGGGACAGGACTTCCGGTCAGCCCCAGCATTTT. Using reference TRBV2 and TRBJ1-5 for the parts outside the CDR3, the full variable domain is EPEVTQTPSHQVTQMGQEVILRCVPISNHLYFYWYRQILGQKVEFLVSFYNNEISEKSEIFDDQFSVERPDGSNFTLKIRSTKLEDSAMYFCASSVDRDRTSGQPQHFGDGTRLSIL.

On this clonotype: Relative to the germline gene, one junction end is altered; a read error may explain this. The gene calls are TRBV2 and TRBJ2-1; D possibly matches TRBD1 or TRBD2 (5 bases each). This CDR3 region has 16 residues. The germline V gene has CDR1 SNHLY and CDR2 FYNNEI. CDR3 amino acids: CASSGVGRETLTGQLF. The CDR3, as DNA: TGTGCCAGCAGTGGGGTTGGCAGGGAGACATTGACTGGGCAGTTGTTC.

This clonotype appeared many times. The chain combines TRBV12-3 or TRBV12-4 with TRBJ1-5; a possible D gene is TRBD1 (5 bases). CDR3 length: 14 residues. Deletions cut 5 bases from V and 4 bases from J, with 12 bases between. The CDR3 region has the DNA TGTGCCAGCAGTACCGGGACCGAGAATCAGCCCCAGCATTTT. Translated: CASSTGTENQPQHF.

Worth noting for this clonotype: The junction departs from the called germline gene at one end, perhaps through a read error. V gene TRBV9 combines with J gene TRBJ1-1; no reliable D call. The CDR3 consists of 14 residues. The germline V gene encodes CDR1 SGDLS and CDR2 YYNGEE. The CDR3 DNA reads as TGCGCCAGCAGCCAAGACGACACGAACGCTGAAGCTTTCTTT. As protein: CASSQDDTNAEAFF.

CDR3 protein: CSASLDARSSGETQYF. The CDR3 DNA sequence: TGCAGTGCTAGTCTTGACGCTCGATCCTCGGGGGAGACCCAGTACTTC. The chain recombines TRBV20-1 with TRBJ2-5; D is perhaps TRBD2 (5 bases). CDR1 and CDR2 (germline): DFQATT, SNEGSKA (reference sequence). The V end lost 3 bases, the J end lost 5 bases, and 22 bases lay between the germline ends. The CDR3 has 16 residues.

Comment on this clonotype: A read error may be the cause here, since a much bigger clone is one base away. This rearrangement joins TRBV9 to TRBJ2-1; either TRBD1 or TRBD2 may supply D (6 bases each). Germline V lookup: CDR1 SGDLS, CDR2 YYNGEE. The CDR3 has 11 residues. Trimming cost V 4 bases and J 10 bases, with 9 bases left between them. The CDR3, as DNA: TGTGCCAGCAGCCGGGGGCAAGAGCAGTTCTTC. This gives the protein CASSRGQEQFF. The full variable domain, rest sourced from reference TRBV9 and TRBJ2-1, is DSGVTQTPKHLITATGQRVTLRCSPRSGDLSVYWYQQSLDQGLQFLIQYYNGEERAKGNILERFSAQQFPDLHSELNLSSLELGDSALYFCASSRGQEQFFGPGTRLTVL.

With regard to this clonotype: A much larger clone is a single base away; this may be a read error. The CDR3 region has the DNA TGTGCCAGCAGACAGACAGGGGGCTTTGGGTCTCCCCTGAACACTGAAGCTTTCTTT. Translating gives CASRQTGGFGSPLNTEAFF. V and J are TRBV25-1 and TRBJ1-1; 10 positions match TRBD1. Trimming removed 6 bases from V and 0 bases from J; junction bases left unmatched: 16. The CDR3 extends over 19 amino acids. Germline CDR1 reads MGHDK; CDR2 reads SYGVNS.

This clonotype was seen at least ten times. CDR3 loop: CASSPIGESNEKLFF. In nucleotides, the CDR3 is TGCGCCAGCAGCCCGATAGGGGAGTCTAATGAAAAACTGTTTTTT. The V call is TRBV4-3, the J call TRBJ1-4, with D possibly matching TRBD1 (5 bases). V gave up 4 bases and J gave up 3 bases, with 12 bases separating them. From germline, CDR1 is LGHNA and CDR2 YSLEER. The CDR3 is 15 amino acids.

The rearrangement joins TRBV27 to TRBJ2-5, with 11 bases aligning to TRBD1. CDR1 and CDR2 (germline): MNHEY, SMNVEV (reference sequence). Losses at the gene ends were 6 bases for V and 5 bases for J; bases not matched to a gene: 8. The CDR3 runs 15 residues. The CDR3 here is CASSSGQGARETQYF. CDR3 nucleotides: TGTGCCAGCAGCTCCGGACAGGGGGCTAGGGAGACCCAGTACTTC.

This clonotype was seen ten or more times. CDR3 DNA sequence: TGTGCCAGCAGCTTAAAGCCGGGTGGCACTGAAGCTTTCTTT. Its protein is CASSLKPGGTEAFF. This chain uses TRBV7-9 with TRBJ1-1; D gene unclear. Germline CDR1 and CDR2: SEHNR and FQNEAQ (reference sequence). This CDR3 spans 14 amino acids. V gave up 2 bases and J gave up 4 bases, with 11 bases separating them.

This sequence joins TRBV19 and TRBJ2-7; D is possibly TRBD1 or TRBD2 (5 bases each). Germline lookup yields CDR1 LNHDA and CDR2 SQIVND (reference sequence). Trimming removed 8 bases from V and 2 bases from J, with 16 bases in between. This CDR3 comprises 14 residues. Here the CDR3 reads CASATRDGAYEQYF. The DNA for the CDR3 is TGTGCCAGTGCCACCCGGGACGGGGCCTACGAGCAGTACTTC.

Only one count was recorded for this clonotype. Since the CDR3 does not end with the conserved phenylalanine or tryptophan, this likely comes from a read error. No DNA is shown, since the ends of the CDR3 on it are uncertain; the CDR3 is the one TCRdb lists. The chain carries TRBV7-6 and TRBJ1-6. The length of the CDR3 is 13 amino acids, counting both ends. Germline CDR1 and CDR2: SGHVS and FNYEAQ. The CDR3 is CASSMGRGPAVIR.

The chain joins TRBV10-3 to TRBJ2-7; either TRBD1 or TRBD2 may supply D (5 bases each). V was shortened by 4 bases and J by 4 bases, with 20 bases between the two germline ends. Germline V gene lookup returns CDR1 ENHRY and CDR2 SYGVKD. There are 16 residues in the CDR3. Here the CDR3 DNA reads TGTGCCATCAGTGGCCAAGGGACCGTGGGGCAGTACGAGCAGTACTTC. As protein: CAISGQGTVGQYEQYF.

CDR3 bases: TGTGCCAGCCTCCGGGGGCAGCAAGAGACCCAGTACTTC. Its protein is CASLRGQQETQYF. The chain combines TRBV2 with TRBJ2-5, with D perhaps assigned TRBD1 or TRBD2 (6 bases each). The CDR3 is made up of 13 amino acids. V shed 8 bases and J shed 2 bases, with 12 bases lying between them. The germline gives CDR1 SNHLY, CDR2 FYNNEI.

This clonotype was observed once. Lacking the conserved final phenylalanine or tryptophan, this CDR3 likely reflects a read error. No DNA is shown, since the ends of the CDR3 on it are uncertain; the CDR3 is the one TCRdb lists. This sequence joins TRBV24-1 and TRBJ1-2; the D call of TRBD1 is as the table states it, not checked on the DNA. Germline V gives CDR1 KGHDR, CDR2 SFDVKD. Including both end residues, the CDR3 is 13 amino acids long. CDR3 region: CAISEGQHYGHTL.